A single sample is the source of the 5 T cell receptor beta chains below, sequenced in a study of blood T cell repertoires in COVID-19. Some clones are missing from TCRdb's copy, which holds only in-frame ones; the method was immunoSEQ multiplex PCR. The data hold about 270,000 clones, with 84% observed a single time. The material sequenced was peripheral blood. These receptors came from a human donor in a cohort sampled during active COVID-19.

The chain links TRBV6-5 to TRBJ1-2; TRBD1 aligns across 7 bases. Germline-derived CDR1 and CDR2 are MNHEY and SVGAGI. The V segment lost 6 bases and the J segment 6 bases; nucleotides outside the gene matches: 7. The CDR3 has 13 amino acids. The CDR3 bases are TGTGCCAGCAGCCAGACAGGGTTAAATGGCTACACCTTC. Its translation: CASSQTGLNGYTF.

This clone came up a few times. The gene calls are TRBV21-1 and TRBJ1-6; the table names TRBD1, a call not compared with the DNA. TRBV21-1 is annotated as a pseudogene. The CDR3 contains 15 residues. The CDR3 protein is CASSNYRGENSPLHF. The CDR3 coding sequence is TGTGCCAGCAGCAATTACAGGGGAGAGAATTCACCCCTCCACTTT.

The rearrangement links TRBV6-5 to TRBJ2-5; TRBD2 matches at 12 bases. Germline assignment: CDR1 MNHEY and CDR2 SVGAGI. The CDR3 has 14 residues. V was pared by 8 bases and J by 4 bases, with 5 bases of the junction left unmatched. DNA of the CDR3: TGTGCCAGCTCTAGCGGGGGGGGTGGAGAGACCCAGTACTTC. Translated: CASSSGGGGETQYF.

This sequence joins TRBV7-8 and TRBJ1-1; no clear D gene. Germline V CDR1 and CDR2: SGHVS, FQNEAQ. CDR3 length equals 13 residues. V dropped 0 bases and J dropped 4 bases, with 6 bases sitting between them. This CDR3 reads CASSLATGTEAFF. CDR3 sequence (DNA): TGTGCCAGCAGCTTAGCCACGGGCACTGAAGCTTTCTTT.

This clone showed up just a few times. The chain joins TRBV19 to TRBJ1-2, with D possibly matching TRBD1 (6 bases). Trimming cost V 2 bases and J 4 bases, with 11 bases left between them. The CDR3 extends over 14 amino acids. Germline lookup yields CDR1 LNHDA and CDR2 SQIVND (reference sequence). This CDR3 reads CASSIMTGFYGYTF. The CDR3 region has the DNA TGTGCCAGTAGTATAATGACAGGTTTCTATGGCTACACCTTC.